These T cell receptor beta chains were read from a single sample in a study of cytomegalovirus exposure and HLA in healthy donors. The repertoire was sequenced with immunoSEQ multiplex PCR; TCRdb's copy has only in-frame clones and lacks some. Of about 120,000 clones in the sample, 80% were seen once. The specimen sequenced was PBMCs. The receptor source for this set is a female donor in good health and CMV-seropositive. The CDR3 runs from the conserved cysteine through the conserved F or W. D genes are given only for firm matches. Not every row has a clone size; where given, it reads once, few, many or a size class.

clone size	V gene	J gene	D gene	CDR3 DNA	CDR3 protein
.	TRBV2	TRBJ1-1	TRBD1	TGTGCCAGCAGTGGGACAGGGGGCCGGGTGGGCACTGAAGCTTTCTTT	CASSGTGGRVGTEAFF
once	TRBV5-1	TRBJ2-7	TRBD2	TGCGCCAGCAGCCCCGGTAGCGGGGGGGATAGTCACGAGCAGTACTTC	CASSPGSGGDSHEQYF
.	TRBV5-6	TRBJ1-6	.	TGTGCCAGCAGCGACACAGGCCGTTCACCCCTCCACTTT	CASSDTGRSPLHF
.	TRBV19	TRBJ1-5	.	TGTGCCAGTAGTATCTCCACGAGACAGGGCAATCAGCCCCAGCATTTT	CASSISTRQGNQPQHF
.	TRBV2	TRBJ2-7	.	TGTGCCAGCAGCCCCCCCAACTACGAGCAGTACTTC	CASSPPNYEQYF
once	TRBV7-2	TRBJ1-2	TRBD1	TGTGCCAGCAACCCGTTGGGACAGACCTATGGCTACACCTTC	CASNPLGQTYGYTF
few	TRBV6-6	TRBJ2-1	TRBD2	TGTGCCAGCAGTTTTCCTCCGGGACTAGCGAACAATGAGCAGTTCTTC	CASSFPPGLANNEQFF
.	TRBV13	TRBJ1-3	.	TGTGCCAGCAGCTTAGACAGTTCCTCTGGAAACACCATATATTTT	CASSLDSSSGNTIYF
.	TRBV21-1	TRBJ2-7	.	TGTGCCAGCAGCAAAGTCCTTCGCCCGGACAGGGGCTACGAGCAGTACTTC	CASSKVLRPDRGYEQYF
.	TRBV19	TRBJ2-7	TRBD1	TGTGCCAGTAGTCTCCCGGGACAGGGAGGACGCGAGCAGTACTTC	CASSLPGQGGREQYF
.	TRBV5-1	TRBJ1-1	TRBD1	TGCGCCAGCAGCTTGCGGCAGGGGGGCACTGAAGCTTTCTTT	CASSLRQGGTEAFF
.	TRBV7-3	TRBJ1-5	.	TGTGCCAGCCGTAATCCAGGGGATAGCAATCAGCCCCAGCATTTT	CASRNPGDSNQPQHF
.	TRBV5-1	TRBJ2-7	TRBD2	TGCGCCAGCAGCTTGGTGTATCGGACTAGCGGGACTAATGGCAACGAGCAGTACTTC	CASSLVYRTSGTNGNEQYF
.	TRBV29-1	TRBJ2-1	TRBD2	TGCAGCGTGGGGGAAATAGGACTAGCGGGGGAGCAGTTCTTC	CSVGEIGLAGEQFF
.	TRBV9	TRBJ2-5	.	TGTGCCAGCAGCGACTCTTGGGCAGAGACCCAGTACTTC	CASSDSWAETQYF
.	TRBV19	TRBJ1-2	.	TGTGCCAGTACCCTCCAGGGGTACGCCGTGGGTGGCTACACCTTC	CASTLQGYAVGGYTF
few	TRBV6-5	TRBJ2-7	TRBD2	TGTGCCAGCAGACCGGGACTAGCGGGGGGCGAGCAGTACTTC	CASRPGLAGGEQYF
.	TRBV6-5	TRBJ1-1	.	TGTGCCAGCACCCTCGGGGTGGGCACTGAAGCTTTCTTT	CASTLGVGTEAFF
.	TRBV4-2	TRBJ2-5	TRBD2	TGTGCCAGCAGCCAAGAACCCCCAGGGAGGGAAGAGACCCAGTACTTC	CASSQEPPGREETQYF
.	TRBV5-1	TRBJ1-2	TRBD1	TGCGCCAGCGGCCAAGACAGGGCTGGCTACACCTTC	CASGQDRAGYTF
.	TRBV10-2	TRBJ2-5	.	TGCGCCAGCAGTGAGTTGACTAGGATGGAGACCCAGTACTTC	CASSELTRMETQYF
.	TRBV6-5	TRBJ1-3	TRBD1	TGTGCCAGCTTCGCCGGGACAGGGGGCGGCACCATATATTTT	CASFAGTGGGTIYF
few	TRBV6-1	TRBJ2-1	.	TGTGCCAGCAGTGAAGGCCCCGGGGAATTCTTC	CASSEGPGEFF
once	TRBV7-2	TRBJ2-1	TRBD1	TGTGCCAGCAGCTCCGGCACAGGGGGCTCTGAGCAGTTCTTC	CASSSGTGGSEQFF
.	TRBV5-1	TRBJ2-3	TRBD2	TGCGCCAGCAGACAGCGGGGCGATACCACAGATACGCAGTATTTT	CASRQRGDTTDTQYF
.	TRBV7-8	TRBJ2-1	TRBD1	TGTGCCAGCAGCCCCCGACAGGGGAATTACAATGAGCAGTTCTTC	CASSPRQGNYNEQFF
.	TRBV7-3	TRBJ2-1	.	TGTGCCAGCAGCCCTCAGGGCTGGAACAATGAGCAGTTCTTC	CASSPQGWNNEQFF
few	TRBV5-6	TRBJ1-3	.	TGTGCCAGCAGTCGGGTAATGGGGAGCTCTGGAAACACCATATATTTT	CASSRVMGSSGNTIYF
once	TRBV2	TRBJ2-1	TRBD2	TGTGCCAGCAGTCCGACCCGTAGCGGGGGAGGCAATGAGCAGTTCTTC	CASSPTRSGGGNEQFF
.	TRBV9	TRBJ1-2	.	TGTGCCAGCAGCGTAGATCCTTCTTATGGCTACACCTTC	CASSVDPSYGYTF
.	TRBV6-1	TRBJ1-2	.	TGTGCCAGCAGTGTTACAACCTATGGCTACACCTTC	CASSVTTYGYTF
.	TRBV2	TRBJ1-6	TRBD1	TGTGCCAGCAGAGCCGGGACAGGAAATTCACCCCTCCACTTT	CASRAGTGNSPLHF
.	TRBV27	TRBJ2-7	.	TGTGCCAGCATGGGCAGGGCTTACGAGCAGTACTTC	CASMGRAYEQYF
.	TRBV5-4	TRBJ2-5	.	TGTGCCAGCAGCTTGAAAGGCGGAGAGACCCAGTACTTC	CASSLKGGETQYF
.	TRBV9	TRBJ2-3	.	TGTGCCAGCAGCGTAGCTACCGGTGCGAGCGGTGCCACAGATACGCAGTATTTT	CASSVATGASGATDTQYF
.	TRBV5-4	TRBJ1-1	.	TGTGCCAGCAGCCCCGGAGGGGATGGGATGAACACTGAAGCTTTCTTT	CASSPGGDGMNTEAFF
once	TRBV6-6	TRBJ2-1	.	TGTGCCAGCAGTTACAATCCCGGTGAGCAGTTCTTC	CASSYNPGEQFF
.	TRBV23-1	TRBJ2-2	.	TGCGCCAGCAGGACCCGACAGGCCACGGGCCCCGGGGAGCTGTTTTTT	CASRTRQATGPGELFF
few	TRBV27	TRBJ1-1	.	TGTGCCAGCAGTTTGGGGGCAGTTTATAACACTGAAGCTTTCTTT	CASSLGAVYNTEAFF
once	TRBV5-4	TRBJ1-5	.	TGTGCCAGCAGCTTGGCCGGGGGGGCTCAGCCCCAGCATTTT	CASSLAGGAQPQHF
.	TRBV5-1	TRBJ2-2	.	TGCGCCAGCAGCTTGGCCAGGGGAGACACCGGGGAGCTGTTTTTT	CASSLARGDTGELFF
.	TRBV9	TRBJ2-7	.	TGTGCCAGCAGCGTCTCCGCGGGGACCTACGAGCAGTACTTC	CASSVSAGTYEQYF
.	TRBV5-4	TRBJ2-2	.	TGTGCCAGCAGCGGATTGGGGAGGCAGAACACCGGGGAGCTGTTTTTT	CASSGLGRQNTGELFF
.	TRBV10-3	TRBJ2-5	.	TGTGCCATCAGTGAGCGGCAGGGCGCGCCCGGACAAGAGACCCAGTACTTC	CAISERQGAPGQETQYF
.	TRBV19	TRBJ1-2	TRBD1	TGTGCCAGCCGGGACAGATCCTATGGCTACACCTTC	CASRDRSYGYTF